This is a list of T cell receptor beta chains from one sample in a study of neurological immune-mediated disorders. TCRdb itself ran the 5' RACE reads through MiXCR, one entry per CDR3 protein. The table has some 41,000 distinct CDR3 sequences, about 14% seen once. The sample consisted of CD4+ T cells from blood. The receptors were gathered from an older woman with HTLV-1-associated myelopathy (HAM/TSP). The CDR3 runs from the conserved cysteine through the conserved F or W. The order of the fields is V gene, J gene, D gene, clone size, CDR3 protein, CDR3 DNA. A D gene is named only where the DNA matches it firmly. Some rows have no size entry. The others give once, few or many, or a class for an expanded clone.

v_call: TRBV5-6; j_call: TRBJ2-6; d_call: .; clone_size: many; cdr3_aa: CASSLIGGAGWSGANVLTF; cdr3_nt: TGTGCCAGCAGCTTGATTGGGGGGGCGGGTTGGTCTGGGGCCAACGTCCTGACTTTC
v_call: TRBV29-1; j_call: TRBJ2-3; d_call: .; clone_size: many; cdr3_aa: CSVFNSERDNTDTQYF; cdr3_nt: TGCAGCGTTTTCAACTCGGAGCGGGACAACACAGATACGCAGTATTTT
v_call: TRBV12-3/TRBV12-4; j_call: TRBJ2-7; d_call: .; clone_size: many; cdr3_aa: CASSFGVSYEQYF; cdr3_nt: TGTGCCAGCAGTTTCGGGGTCTCCTACGAGCAGTACTTC
v_call: TRBV7-9; j_call: TRBJ2-1; d_call: TRBD2; clone_size: many; cdr3_aa: CASSLGVAGGPEQFF; cdr3_nt: TGTGCCAGCAGCTTAGGGGTAGCGGGGGGGCCTGAGCAGTTCTTC
v_call: TRBV10-3; j_call: TRBJ2-2; d_call: .; clone_size: .; cdr3_aa: CAISEGTWKVYGFAGELFF; cdr3_nt: TGTGCCATCAGTGAGGGGACGTGGAAGGTCTATGGTTTTGCCGGGGAGCTGTTTTTT
v_call: TRBV20-1; j_call: TRBJ1-2; d_call: .; clone_size: many; cdr3_aa: CSARHLRGWYGYTF; cdr3_nt: TGCAGTGCTAGACACCTCAGGGGATGGTATGGCTACACCTTC
v_call: TRBV20-1; j_call: TRBJ2-3; d_call: .; clone_size: many; cdr3_aa: CSARPDGPTDTQYF; cdr3_nt: TGCAGTGCTAGACCCGACGGTCCCACAGATACGCAGTATTTT
v_call: TRBV2; j_call: TRBJ1-4; d_call: .; clone_size: .; cdr3_aa: CASSVGGDREKLFF; cdr3_nt: TGTGCCAGCAGTGTGGGAGGGGATCGGGAAAAACTGTTTTTT
v_call: TRBV5-5; j_call: TRBJ2-3; d_call: TRBD1; clone_size: many; cdr3_aa: CASSSDRRPPGSTDTQYF; cdr3_nt: TGTGCCAGCAGCTCGGACAGGCGCCCCCCAGGGAGCACAGATACGCAGTATTTT
v_call: TRBV5-5; j_call: TRBJ1-4; d_call: TRBD1; clone_size: many; cdr3_aa: CASSPPGQGAEKLFF; cdr3_nt: TGTGCCAGCAGCCCCCCGGGACAGGGGGCGGAAAAACTGTTTTTT
v_call: TRBV20-1; j_call: TRBJ2-3; d_call: .; clone_size: many; cdr3_aa: CSVTGADTQYF; cdr3_nt: TGCAGTGTCACGGGGGCAGATACGCAGTATTTT
v_call: TRBV29-1; j_call: TRBJ2-1; d_call: .; clone_size: many; cdr3_aa: CSAGGGSDEQFF; cdr3_nt: TGCAGCGCAGGAGGGGGGAGCGATGAGCAGTTCTTC
v_call: TRBV12-3/TRBV12-4; j_call: TRBJ1-1; d_call: .; clone_size: many; cdr3_aa: CASSTGHSTEAFF; cdr3_nt: TGTGCCAGCAGTACCGGACATTCTACTGAAGCTTTCTTT
v_call: TRBV5-5; j_call: TRBJ2-1; d_call: .; clone_size: many; cdr3_aa: CASSYRQTTYNEQFF; cdr3_nt: TGTGCCAGCAGCTATCGACAGACCACCTACAATGAGCAGTTCTTC
v_call: TRBV20-1; j_call: TRBJ2-7; d_call: TRBD2; clone_size: many; cdr3_aa: CSTLGSRGGTDEQYF; cdr3_nt: TGCAGTACCCTAGGTTCTCGGGGGGGCACGGACGAGCAGTACTTC
v_call: TRBV10-2; j_call: TRBJ1-1; d_call: .; clone_size: many; cdr3_aa: CASSELPEQGGTFF; cdr3_nt: TGCGCCAGCAGTGAGTTACCCGAACAAGGCGGGACTTTCTTT
v_call: TRBV11-2; j_call: TRBJ2-1; d_call: .; clone_size: many; cdr3_aa: CASSFLTGVEQFF; cdr3_nt: TGTGCCAGCAGCTTCCTTACCGGAGTTGAGCAGTTCTTC
v_call: TRBV5-1; j_call: TRBJ2-4; d_call: TRBD2; clone_size: many; cdr3_aa: CASSLVYRGSKNIQYF; cdr3_nt: TGCGCCAGCAGCTTGGTCTACCGCGGGAGCAAAAACATTCAGTACTTC
v_call: TRBV14; j_call: TRBJ2-7; d_call: .; clone_size: many; cdr3_aa: CASSRSRSSYEQYF; cdr3_nt: TGTGCCAGCAGCCGGAGCCGAAGCTCCTACGAGCAGTACTTC
v_call: TRBV20-1; j_call: TRBJ2-3; d_call: .; clone_size: many; cdr3_aa: CSAREVGGGTGSTDTQYF; cdr3_nt: TGCAGTGCTAGAGAAGTGGGAGGAGGTACAGGGAGCACAGATACGCAGTATTTT
v_call: TRBV20-1; j_call: TRBJ2-3; d_call: TRBD2; clone_size: many; cdr3_aa: CSASRLAGGSTDTQYF; cdr3_nt: TGCAGTGCTAGTCGACTAGCGGGGGGAAGCACAGATACGCAGTATTTT
v_call: TRBV6-5; j_call: TRBJ2-7; d_call: TRBD2; clone_size: many; cdr3_aa: CASSNPGRGLYEQYF; cdr3_nt: TGTGCCAGCAGTAACCCCGGGAGGGGCCTCTACGAGCAGTACTTC
v_call: TRBV20-1; j_call: TRBJ2-5; d_call: .; clone_size: many; cdr3_aa: CSANPPTGFVETQYF; cdr3_nt: TGCAGTGCCAATCCCCCGACAGGATTCGTAGAGACCCAGTACTTC
v_call: TRBV5-1; j_call: TRBJ1-4; d_call: .; clone_size: few; cdr3_aa: CASSLESGVDEKLFF; cdr3_nt: TGCGCCAGCAGCTTGGAGTCAGGGGTTGATGAAAAACTGTTTTTT
v_call: TRBV20-1; j_call: TRBJ1-2; d_call: .; clone_size: many; cdr3_aa: CSARLVGLYGYTF; cdr3_nt: TGCAGTGCTCGCCTCGTGGGGCTTTATGGCTACACCTTC
v_call: TRBV29-1; j_call: TRBJ1-2; d_call: .; clone_size: many; cdr3_aa: CSAGALGGYTF; cdr3_nt: TGCAGCGCCGGGGCTCTGGGGGGCTACACCTTC
v_call: TRBV20-1; j_call: TRBJ2-1; d_call: .; clone_size: many; cdr3_aa: CSAREYLRNEQFF; cdr3_nt: TGCAGTGCTAGAGAATACCTGCGCAATGAGCAGTTCTTC
v_call: TRBV6-5; j_call: TRBJ1-6; d_call: TRBD1; clone_size: many; cdr3_aa: CASSYTGQGGFGALHF; cdr3_nt: TGTGCCAGCAGTTACACCGGACAGGGCGGTTTTGGGGCCCTCCACTTT
v_call: TRBV20-1; j_call: TRBJ2-1; d_call: .; clone_size: many; cdr3_aa: CSARRGSYNEQFF; cdr3_nt: TGCAGTGCTAGGCGGGGATCCTACAATGAGCAGTTCTTC